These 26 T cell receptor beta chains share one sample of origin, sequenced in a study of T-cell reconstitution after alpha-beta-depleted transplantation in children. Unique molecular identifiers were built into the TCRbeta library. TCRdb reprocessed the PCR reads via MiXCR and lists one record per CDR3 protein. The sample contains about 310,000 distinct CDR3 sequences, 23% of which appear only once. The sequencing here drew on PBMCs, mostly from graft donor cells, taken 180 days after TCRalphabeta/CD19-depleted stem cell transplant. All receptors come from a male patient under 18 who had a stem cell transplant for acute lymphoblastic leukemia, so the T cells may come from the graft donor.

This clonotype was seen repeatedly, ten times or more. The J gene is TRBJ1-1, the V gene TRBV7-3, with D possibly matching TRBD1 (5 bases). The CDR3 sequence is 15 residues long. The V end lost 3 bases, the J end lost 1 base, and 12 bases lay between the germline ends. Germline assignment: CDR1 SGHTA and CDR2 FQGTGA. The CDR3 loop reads CASSFLRQSNTEAFF. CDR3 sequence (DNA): TGTGCCAGCAGCTTTCTCCGACAGTCGAACACTGAAGCTTTCTTT.

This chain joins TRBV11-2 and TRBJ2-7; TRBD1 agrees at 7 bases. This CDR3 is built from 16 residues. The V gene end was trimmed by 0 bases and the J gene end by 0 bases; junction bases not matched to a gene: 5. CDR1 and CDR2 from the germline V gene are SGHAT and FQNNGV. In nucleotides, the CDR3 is TGTGCCAGCAGCTTAGAAGGACAGGTCTTCTCCTACGAGCAGTACTTC. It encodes CASSLEGQVFSYEQYF.

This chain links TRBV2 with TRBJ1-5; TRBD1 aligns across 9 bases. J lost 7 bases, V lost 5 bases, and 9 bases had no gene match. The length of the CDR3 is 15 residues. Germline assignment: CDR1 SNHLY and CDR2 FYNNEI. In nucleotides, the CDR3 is TGTGCCAGCAGTAAAGACAGGGGGAGAGGGCAGCCCCAGCATTTT. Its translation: CASSKDRGRGQPQHF.

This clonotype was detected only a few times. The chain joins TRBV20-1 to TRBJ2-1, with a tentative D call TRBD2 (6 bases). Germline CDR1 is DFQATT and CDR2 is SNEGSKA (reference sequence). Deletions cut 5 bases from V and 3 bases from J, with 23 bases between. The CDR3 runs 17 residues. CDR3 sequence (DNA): TGCAGTGCTTATGAGGGTGGCGGGGTATACCTCTACAATGAGCAGTTCTTC. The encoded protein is CSAYEGGGVYLYNEQFF.

As DNA, the CDR3 is TGTGCCAGCAGCCAAGGACAACTCTATGGCTACACCTTC. As protein: CASSQGQLYGYTF. The chain combines TRBV7-9 with TRBJ1-2; D might be TRBD1 (5 bases). The CDR3 is 13 residues long. The V end was cut by 5 bases, the J end by 4 bases, with 11 bases between. Per the germline V gene, CDR1 is SEHNR and CDR2 is FQNEAQ (reference sequence).

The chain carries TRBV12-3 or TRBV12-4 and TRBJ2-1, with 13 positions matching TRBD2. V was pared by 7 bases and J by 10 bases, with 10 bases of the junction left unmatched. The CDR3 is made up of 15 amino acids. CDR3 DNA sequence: TGTGCCAGCACTGTCCCGGGACTAGCGGGACGGGAGCAGTTCTTC. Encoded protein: CASTVPGLAGREQFF.

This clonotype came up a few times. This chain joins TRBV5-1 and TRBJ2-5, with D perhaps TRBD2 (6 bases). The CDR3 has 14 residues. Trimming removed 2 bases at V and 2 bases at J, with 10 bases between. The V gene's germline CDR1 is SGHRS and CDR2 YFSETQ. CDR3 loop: CASSLREWQETQYF. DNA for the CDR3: TGCGCCAGCAGCTTACGGGAGTGGCAAGAGACCCAGTACTTC.

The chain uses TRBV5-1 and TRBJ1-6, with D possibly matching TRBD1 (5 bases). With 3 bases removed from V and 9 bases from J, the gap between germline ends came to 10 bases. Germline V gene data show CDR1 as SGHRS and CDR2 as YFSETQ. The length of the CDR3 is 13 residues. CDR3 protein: CASSWGDGSPLHF. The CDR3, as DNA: TGCGCCAGCAGCTGGGGGGACGGTTCACCCCTCCACTTT.

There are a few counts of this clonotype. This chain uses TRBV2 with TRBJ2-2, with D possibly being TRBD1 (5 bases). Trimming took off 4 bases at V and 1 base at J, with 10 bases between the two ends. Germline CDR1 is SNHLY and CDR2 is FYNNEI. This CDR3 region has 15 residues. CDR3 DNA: TGTGCCAGCAGTGCCCAGGGCGGGAACACCGGGGAGCTGTTTTTT. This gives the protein CASSAQGGNTGELFF.

CDR3 nucleotide sequence: TGCAGTGCTTCCAGACTGCACACAGATACGCAGTATTTT. Translation gives CSASRLHTDTQYF. The rearrangement joins TRBV20-1 to TRBJ2-3; D gene uncertain. Trimming cost V 5 bases and J 2 bases, with 11 bases left between them. The CDR3 length is 13 residues. Germline V lookup: CDR1 DFQATT, CDR2 SNEGSKA (reference sequence).

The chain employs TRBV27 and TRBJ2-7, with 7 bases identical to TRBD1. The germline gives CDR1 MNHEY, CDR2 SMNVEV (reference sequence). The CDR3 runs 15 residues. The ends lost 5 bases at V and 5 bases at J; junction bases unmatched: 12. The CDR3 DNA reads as TGTGCCAGCAGTCCCTCGAAAGGGGGCACCCACGAGCAGTACTTC. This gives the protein CASSPSKGGTHEQYF.

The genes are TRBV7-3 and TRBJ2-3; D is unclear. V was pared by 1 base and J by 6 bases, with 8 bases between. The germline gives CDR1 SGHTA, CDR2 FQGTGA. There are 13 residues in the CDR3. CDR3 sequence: CASSLILGDTQYF. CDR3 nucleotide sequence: TGTGCCAGCAGCTTAATTTTGGGTGATACGCAGTATTTT. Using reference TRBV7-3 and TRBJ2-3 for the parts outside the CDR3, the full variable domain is GAGVSQTPSNKVTEKGKYVELRCDPISGHTALYWYRQSLGQGPEFLIYFQGTGAADDSGLPNDRFFAVRPEGSVSTLKIQRTERGDSAVYLCASSLILGDTQYFGPGTRLTVL.

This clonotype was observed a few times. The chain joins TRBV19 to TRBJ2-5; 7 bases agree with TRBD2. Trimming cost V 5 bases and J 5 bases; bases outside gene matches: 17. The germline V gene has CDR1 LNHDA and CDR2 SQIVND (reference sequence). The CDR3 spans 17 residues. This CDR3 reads CASSLGRPRASPETQYF. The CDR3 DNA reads TGTGCCAGTAGTCTCGGGAGGCCCCGGGCTTCTCCGGAGACCCAGTACTTC.

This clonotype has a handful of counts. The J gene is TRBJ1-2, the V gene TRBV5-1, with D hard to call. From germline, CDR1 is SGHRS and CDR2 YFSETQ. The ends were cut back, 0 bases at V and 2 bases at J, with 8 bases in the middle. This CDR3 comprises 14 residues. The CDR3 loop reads CASSLAAANYGYTF. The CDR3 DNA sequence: TGCGCCAGCAGCTTGGCCGCTGCCAACTATGGCTACACCTTC.

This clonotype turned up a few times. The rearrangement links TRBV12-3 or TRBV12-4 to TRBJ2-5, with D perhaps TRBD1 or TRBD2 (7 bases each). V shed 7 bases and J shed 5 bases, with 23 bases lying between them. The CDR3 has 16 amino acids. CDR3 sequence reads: CASIPGEGASGETQYF. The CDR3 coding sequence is TGTGCCAGCATCCCCGGGGAGGGGGCGAGTGGGGAGACCCAGTACTTC.

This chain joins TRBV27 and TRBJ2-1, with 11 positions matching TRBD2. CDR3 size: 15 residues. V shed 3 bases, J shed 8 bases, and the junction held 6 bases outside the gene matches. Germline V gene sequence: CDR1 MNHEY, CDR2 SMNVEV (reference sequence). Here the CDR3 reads CASSFPSGRSDEQFF. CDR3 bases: TGTGCCAGCAGTTTCCCTAGCGGGAGGAGCGATGAGCAGTTCTTC.

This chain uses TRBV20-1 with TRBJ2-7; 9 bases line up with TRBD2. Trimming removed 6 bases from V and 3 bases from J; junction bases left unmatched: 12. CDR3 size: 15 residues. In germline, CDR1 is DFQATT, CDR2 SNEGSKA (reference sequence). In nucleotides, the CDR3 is TGCAGTGCCAAAAAAGCGGGAGGTGTTTTCTACGAGCAGTACTTC. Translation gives CSAKKAGGVFYEQYF.

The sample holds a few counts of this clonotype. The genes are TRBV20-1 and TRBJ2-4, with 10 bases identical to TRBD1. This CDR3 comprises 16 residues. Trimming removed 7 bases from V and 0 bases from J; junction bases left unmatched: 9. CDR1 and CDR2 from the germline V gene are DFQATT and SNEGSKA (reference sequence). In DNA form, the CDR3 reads TGCAGTGGTACTACGGGGACAGGGGCAGCCAAAAACATTCAGTACTTC. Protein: CSGTTGTGAAKNIQYF.

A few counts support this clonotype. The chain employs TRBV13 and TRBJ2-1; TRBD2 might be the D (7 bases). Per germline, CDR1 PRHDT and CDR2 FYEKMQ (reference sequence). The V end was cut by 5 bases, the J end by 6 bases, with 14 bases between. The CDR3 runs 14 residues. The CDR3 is CASSPGGPGNEQFF. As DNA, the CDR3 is TGTGCCAGCAGCCCCGGGGGGCCTGGCAATGAGCAGTTCTTC.

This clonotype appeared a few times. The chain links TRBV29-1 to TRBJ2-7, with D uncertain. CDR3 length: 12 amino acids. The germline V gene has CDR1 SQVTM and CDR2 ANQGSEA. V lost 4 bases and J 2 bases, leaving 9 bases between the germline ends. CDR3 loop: CSVAASPYEQYF. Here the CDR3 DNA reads TGCAGCGTTGCGGCCAGCCCCTACGAGCAGTACTTC.

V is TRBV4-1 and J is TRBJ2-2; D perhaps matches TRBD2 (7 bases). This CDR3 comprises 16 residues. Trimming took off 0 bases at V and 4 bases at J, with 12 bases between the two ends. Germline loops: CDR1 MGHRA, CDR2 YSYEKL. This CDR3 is CASSQDPGGFTGELFF. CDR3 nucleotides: TGCGCCAGCAGCCAAGATCCGGGGGGCTTCACCGGGGAGCTGTTTTTT.

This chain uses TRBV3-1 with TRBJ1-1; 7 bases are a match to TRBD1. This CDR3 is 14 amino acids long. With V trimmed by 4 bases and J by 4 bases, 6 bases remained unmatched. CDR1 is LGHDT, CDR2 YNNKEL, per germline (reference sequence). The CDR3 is CASSPTNRGTEAFF. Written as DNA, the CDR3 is TGTGCCAGCAGCCCTACTAACAGGGGCACTGAAGCTTTCTTT.

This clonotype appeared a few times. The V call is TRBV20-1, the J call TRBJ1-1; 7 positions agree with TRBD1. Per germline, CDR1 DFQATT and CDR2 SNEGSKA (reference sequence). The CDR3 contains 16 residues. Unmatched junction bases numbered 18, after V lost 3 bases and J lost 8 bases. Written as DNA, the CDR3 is TGCAGTGCTAGGCTTCCGAAATTAGGGCTCAGGGGGGAAGCTTTCTTT. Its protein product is CSARLPKLGLRGEAFF.

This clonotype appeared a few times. This CDR3 is CAIGVADGDSGNTIYF. The DNA for the CDR3 is TGTGCCATTGGGGTCGCTGACGGAGACTCTGGAAACACCATATATTTT. The rearrangement uses TRBV10-3 and TRBJ1-3; D is undetermined. V gave up 9 bases and J gave up 0 bases, with 18 bases separating them. Germline V gene data show CDR1 as ENHRY and CDR2 as SYGVKD. The CDR3 covers 16 residues.

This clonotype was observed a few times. CDR3 residues: CASSLNRVPSETQYF. The CDR3 DNA reads TGTGCCAGCAGCTTGAACAGGGTCCCCTCAGAGACCCAGTACTTC. The V and J genes are TRBV7-6 and TRBJ2-5; weak D call: TRBD1 (6 bases). This CDR3 comprises 15 residues. Germline-derived CDR1 and CDR2 are SGHVS and FNYEAQ. With 3 bases removed from V and 4 bases from J, the gap between germline ends came to 15 bases. The variable domain in full, completed from reference TRBV7-6 and TRBJ2-5, reads GAGVSQSPRYKVTKRGQDVALRCDPISGHVSLYWYRQALGQGPEFLTYFNYEAQQDKSGLPNDRFSAERPEGSISTLTIQRTEQRDSAMYRCASSLNRVPSETQYFGPGTRLLVL.

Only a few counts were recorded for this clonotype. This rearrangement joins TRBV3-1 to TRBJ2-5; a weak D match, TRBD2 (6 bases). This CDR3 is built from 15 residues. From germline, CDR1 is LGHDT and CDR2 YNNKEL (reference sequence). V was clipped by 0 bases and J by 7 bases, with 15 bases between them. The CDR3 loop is CASSQDPGHGGTQYF. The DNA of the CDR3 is TGTGCCAGCAGCCAAGACCCAGGGCACGGGGGGACCCAGTACTTC.